This T cell receptor (beta chain) was sequenced during a study of blood T cell repertoires in COVID-19. Study at large: Some COVID-19 samples were acute and others convalescent; all came from the United States, Italy and Spain.

CDR1 and CDR2 (germline): SGHRS, YFSETQ. The junction had 2 bases not matched to a gene; V was cut back by 4 bases and J by 2 bases. The CDR3 loop spans 16 amino acids. Some clones are missing from TCRdb's copy, which holds only in-frame ones; the method was immunoSEQ multiplex PCR. The sample holds around 170,000 clones, roughly four fifths seen once. Sequencing used peripheral blood. The source of this sequence is a woman between 40 and 55 years old with acute or convalescent COVID-19. The chain joins TRBV5-1 to TRBJ2-2, with 13 nucleotides matching TRBD2. This chain's CDR3 is CASSPGLAGNTGELFF. As DNA, the CDR3 is TGCGCCAGCAGCCCGGGACTAGCGGGAAACACCGGGGAGCTGTTTTTT.